The present entry profiles one TCR beta chain with its context. It has no known antigen specificity. No base quality information exists; no much larger clone differs at one position. The sample originates from a study of cytomegalovirus exposure and HLA in healthy donors (dated by TCRdb to about 2017). In terms of the full investigation: An earlier analysis of approximately 550 of the donors reported 276 Gb of sequence data and approximately 110 million unique TCR beta sequences from 190 million or so T cells. An early release covering 550 to 650 HLA-typed donors comprised 300 to 350 gigabases of sequencing data and around 80 million unique TCR sequences. Of the roughly 410 genotyped donors, more than 75% were placed in the genetic ancestry cluster associated with self-reported Caucasian donors. The study aimed to test whether cataloging public T cell receptors could reveal signatures of past pathogen exposure. Using immunosequencing, the study profiled T cell repertoires from about 650 subjects and related those repertoires to cytomegalovirus serostatus. A separate validation cohort of over 95 different subjects was used in addition to the 666-subject first cohort. The study combined high-throughput TCR immunosequencing, statistical association of individual TCRs with disease status, and machine learning to predict cytomegalovirus infection status. A later analysis re-examined previously published TCR beta repertoires from 500 to 700 donors and added high-resolution HLA genotyping to investigate patterns of TCR occurrence. The later analysis used no new phenotypic data to find candidate immune exposures, relying instead on TCR beta sequences and their occurrence across donors. To decide whether each TCR beta V gene segment behaved as functional or pseudogenic, an earlier analysis of 587 of the donors relied on high-throughput TCR beta sequencing. Donor age, sex, ethnicity and CMV serostatus were compiled together with the repertoire data. A later genetic analysis took genome-wide SNP genotypes for about three fifths of the 666 donors and used that subset as a discovery cohort. Every repertoire in the discovery cohort had been generated on one and the same sequencing platform. HLA typing covered class I and class II loci at four-digit resolution. The number of donors typed differed by locus, with roughly 629-640 for A, B, C, DRB1 and DQB1, 522 for DQA1, under 610 for DPA1, and 400 to 490 for DPB1. Four or five DR-DQ haplotypes were handled as single units for association and clustering because linkage in the cohort was strong. Among almost 400 genotyped donors of the cohort, an average of around 240,000 unique TCR beta nucleotide sequences were sequenced per donor, roughly a sixth of them non-productive.

In total, 666 healthy bone marrow donors made up the cohort. At the time of sampling, all cohort members were nominally healthy, though unrecorded immune exposures were likely present. The donor tested CMV seronegative and was one of the 352 seronegative cohort members. A peripheral blood sample was provided by each donor, and peripheral blood mononuclear cells were used for TCR beta sequencing. The Qiagen DNeasy Blood Extraction Kit was used to extract genomic DNA from the blood cell samples. From the germline V gene (reference sequence), CDR1 is MNHNY and CDR2 is SVGAGI. At the junction V is shortened by 5 bases and J by 8 bases, with 9 bases in between. The CDR3 has 12 amino acids, counting the end cysteine and phenylalanine. The DNA shown is the 36-base CDR3, in frame from base 1. Libraries were prepared through the immunoSEQ multiplex PCR assay. For the multiplex PCR, a mixture combining 60 forward primers for TCR Vbeta segments and 13 reverse primers for TCR Jbeta segments was used. The CDR3 region of rearranged TCR beta genes was amplified from genomic DNA with a multiplex PCR assay. The Illumina HiSeq System was used to sequence the amplified TCR beta libraries as 87-base-pair reads. In the paper's pipeline: A later analysis counted about 80 million unique TCR beta chains across the 670 or so repertoires, and roughly 9.9 million of these chains were shared by at least two donors. Raw reads were error-corrected and collapsed into unique sequences by a nearest-neighbor algorithm in which closely related sequences were merged to remove PCR and sequencing errors. To assign V, D and J gene segments, CDR3 sequences were aligned to IMGT reference sequences. For a sequence to be retained, a match of at least six nucleotides to both a V gene segment and a J gene segment was required. Rearrangements were called productive when the CDR3 lacked stop codons and stayed in frame with V and J; all others were non-productive. Following IMGT convention, CDR3 was defined as the stretch from the second conserved V-encoded cysteine to the conserved J-encoded phenylalanine. The earlier analysis of a few hundred of the donors excluded sequences that lacked an unambiguous match to a single V gene segment. In an earlier analysis of almost 600 of the donors, a V segment was called functional when productive rearrangements were above 56.7%, and segregating when the standard deviation between donors exceeded 5%. A statistical classification framework was built to diagnose cytomegalovirus status from the catalog of TCR beta chain sequences. In a later analysis, V and J genes were assigned by comparing TCR nucleotide sequences against IMGT/GENE-DB human TR gene sequences. Using the TCRdist pipeline, a later analysis assigned CDR3 sequences along with most-parsimonious VDJ recombination scenarios. In a later analysis, each TCR beta chain was defined by its CDR3 amino acid sequence together with its V-gene family, and reads lacking a unique V-gene family were excluded. A later analysis removed 592 highly shared, low-generation-probability nucleotide sequences to deal with suspected cross-contamination and a sequencing artifact. In a later analysis, a clonal expansion index was calculated for each public chain from normalized within-repertoire ranks of inferred template counts. A later analysis computed generation probabilities with a VDJ recombination model fitted to out-of-frame rearrangements, and checked the results against IGoR. Hypergeometric tests were used in a later analysis to score TCR-TCR, TCR-HLA and TCR-CMV co-occurrence, with a repertoire-size bias correction applied to the TCR pairs. To estimate false discovery rates, a later analysis permuted the HLA or CMV assignments 20 times. In a later analysis, co-occurring TCRs were grouped using DBSCAN, and TCRdist sequence similarity was added for clustering within HLA-allele-positive subsets. Repertoires with fewer than 30,000 or more than 120,000 public chains were left out of co-occurrence clustering, as were a few repertoires with anomalous nucleotide sharing. In TCRdb, the immuneACCESS table is reduced to in-frame sequences with V and J assigned. These tables do not hold every clone; where another copy was compared, an unresolved V gene accounts for under half, and the others remain unexplained. V and J calls and clone size are those listed in that table; D and trimming were worked out from the DNA. This sample has around 200,000 clones in its table, and more than 75% of those were observed once. Jointly, the top ten make up about 0.78% of the sample.

The study at large found these results: According to the authors, the approach could potentially be generalized to other disease states and immunological phenotypes. Sequencing depth was assumed to be roughly uniform across donors in the presence/absence analyses, though that assumption may not hold. Because HLA typing was missing for some donors at each locus, association tests included only the typed subset. When HLA alleles, especially DR and DQ, strongly co-occurred, TCR associations were difficult to assign to individual alleles. A cluster of highly shared sequence variants was judged likely to be a technical artifact of the sequencing pipeline. The earlier analysis of about 600 of the donors excluded approximately 17 rarely observed V segments, including chromosome 9 orphons, because counts were too low. An association between a missense DCLRE1C variant and V-gene and J-gene trimming of TCR beta chains was found in a later genetic analysis and replicated in an independent cohort. In a later analysis, several top co-occurrence clusters were reported to appear linked to parvovirus B19, influenza, CMV and Epstein-Barr virus. This cohort had only TCR beta chains sequenced, and the lack of alpha or paired-chain data limited which features could be detected. Linkage disequilibrium might explain the correlated functional status among segregating V segments, but an unknown experimental factor could not be excluded. In a later analysis, HLA-associated TCR beta chains showed more clonal expansion and lower generation probabilities than non-associated chains that were equally common. A further reported finding was that TCR beta sequences accurately predicted the HLA-A and HLA-B alleles for most subjects in the first cohort. Broadly in line with IMGT annotations, most TCR beta V segments showed up in productive rearrangements about 87% or about 30% of the time in an earlier analysis of 450 to 750 of the donors. While some public TCRs were present in many individuals, most TCR sequences turned up only very rarely across donors. For the cohort, immune exposure information was limited to CMV serostatus. In both the original and validation cohorts, the classifier was reported to diagnose cytomegalovirus status with high specificity and sensitivity. In a later analysis, most CMV-associated TCR beta chains were found to appear HLA-restricted, with HLA associations seemingly driven largely by CMV exposure. A later genetic analysis reported fewer N-insertions in productive TCRs among donors in an Asian-associated ancestry cluster than the roughly 670-donor mean. Some IMGT-functional V segments, including TRBV6-2 and TRBV6-3, could not be distinguished by the 87-base-pair reads and were therefore excluded. In the study, 150 to 200 TCR beta chains were listed as associated with cytomegalovirus. At a false discovery rate of 0.05, a later analysis linked 16,951 TCR beta sequences to specific HLA alleles. In a later analysis, TCR association rates were found to vary across HLA loci, with the most associated TCRs seen for DRB1 alleles and the fewest for HLA-C alleles. Three of the identified cytomegalovirus-associated TCR beta chains were confirmed in vitro to be specific for cytomegalovirus antigens.

The sample taken for sequencing was PBMCs. In this chain, TRBV6-6 is recombined with TRBJ1-4; TRBD1 is a weak D gene call, 5 bases matching. The clonotype comes from a woman under 30 in good health and CMV-seronegative. Read as DNA, the sequence is TGTGCCAGCAGTCCAGGGCGGGAAAAACTGTTTTTT. Its translation reads: CASSPGREKLFF.